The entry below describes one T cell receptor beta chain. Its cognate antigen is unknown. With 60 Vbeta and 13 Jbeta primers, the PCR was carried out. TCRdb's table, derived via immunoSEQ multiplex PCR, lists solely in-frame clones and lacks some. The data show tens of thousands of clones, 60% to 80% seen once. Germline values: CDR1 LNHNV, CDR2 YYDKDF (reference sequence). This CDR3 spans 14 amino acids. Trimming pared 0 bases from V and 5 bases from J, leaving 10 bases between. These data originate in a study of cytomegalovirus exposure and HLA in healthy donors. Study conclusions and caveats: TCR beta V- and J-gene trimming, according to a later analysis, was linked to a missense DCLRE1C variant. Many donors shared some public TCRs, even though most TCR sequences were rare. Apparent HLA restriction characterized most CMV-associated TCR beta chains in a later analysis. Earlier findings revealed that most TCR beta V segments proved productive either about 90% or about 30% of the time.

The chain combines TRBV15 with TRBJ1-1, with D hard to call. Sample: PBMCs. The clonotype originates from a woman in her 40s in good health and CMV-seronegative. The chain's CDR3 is CATSRDLRVTEAFF. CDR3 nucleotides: TGTGCCACCAGCAGAGATCTACGTGTTACTGAAGCTTTCTTT.